This entry lists 3 T cell receptor beta chains sequenced from one sample in a study of shared T cell receptors in the human thymus. Clones were read by immunoSEQ multiplex PCR, and TCRdb kept only the in-frame ones, dropping some. The data show about 660,000 clones, with roughly 90% seen just once and 0.01% held by the top ten. These same data were also listed under a study on human thymus T cells.

The sequenced material came from thymocytes. These receptors came from a boy younger than two with a congenital heart defect.

The CDR3 DNA follows: TGTGCCAGCAGTTCGGGGGGACCCGGGACCCACTACGAGCAGTACTTC. It codes for CASSSGGPGTHYEQYF. This chain links TRBV28 with TRBJ2-7; 7 bases align to TRBD2. CDR3 size: 16 residues. Looked up from germline, CDR1 is MDHEN and CDR2 is SYDVKM. V lost 4 bases and J lost 3; bases outside the gene matches: 12.

The rearrangement uses TRBV7-9 and TRBJ2-2, with 7 positions matching TRBD2. CDR1 is SEHNR, CDR2 FQNEAQ, per germline (reference sequence). The CDR3 extends over 15 amino acids. V dropped 5 bases and J dropped 6; count of bases not matched to a gene: 9. For the CDR3, the DNA is TGTGCCAGCAGCCTTTTTCCGGGAGGCCCCGGGGAGCTGTTTTTT. Translation gives CASSLFPGGPGELFF.

The J gene is TRBJ1-4, the V gene TRBV28; a weak D match, TRBD1 (5 bases). V gave up 6 bases and J gave up 7 bases, with 12 bases separating them. Germline V gene sequence: CDR1 MDHEN, CDR2 SYDVKM. This CDR3 is built from 13 residues. CDR3 residues: CASSKGIGEKLFF. The CDR3 nucleotides are TGTGCCAGCAGCAAGGGGATAGGTGAAAAACTGTTTTTT.